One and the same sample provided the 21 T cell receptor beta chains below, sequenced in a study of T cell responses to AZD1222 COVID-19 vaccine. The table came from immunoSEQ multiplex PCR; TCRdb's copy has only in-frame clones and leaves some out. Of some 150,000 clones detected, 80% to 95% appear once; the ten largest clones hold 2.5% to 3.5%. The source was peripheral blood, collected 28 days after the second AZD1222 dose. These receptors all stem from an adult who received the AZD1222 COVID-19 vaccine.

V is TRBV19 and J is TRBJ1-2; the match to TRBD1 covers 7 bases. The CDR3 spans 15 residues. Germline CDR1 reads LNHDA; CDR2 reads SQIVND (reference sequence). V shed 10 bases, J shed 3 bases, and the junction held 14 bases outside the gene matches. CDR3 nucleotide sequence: TGTGCCACCCTACCCTCACCGGGGACAGACTATGGCTACACCTTC. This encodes CATLPSPGTDYGYTF.

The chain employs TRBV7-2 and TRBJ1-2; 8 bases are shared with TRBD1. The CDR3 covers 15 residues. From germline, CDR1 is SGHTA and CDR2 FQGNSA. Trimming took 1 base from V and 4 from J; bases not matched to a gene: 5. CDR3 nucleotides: TGTGCCAGCAGCTTAGTTTGGCAGGGGGCCTATGGCTACACCTTC. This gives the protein CASSLVWQGAYGYTF.

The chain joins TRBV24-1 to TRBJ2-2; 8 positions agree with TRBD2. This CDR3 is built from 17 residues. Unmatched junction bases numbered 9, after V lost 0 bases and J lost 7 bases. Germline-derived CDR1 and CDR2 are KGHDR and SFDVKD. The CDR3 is CATSDLLFSGKVGELFF. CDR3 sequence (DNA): TGTGCCACCAGTGATTTGCTGTTTAGCGGGAAGGTCGGGGAGCTGTTTTTT.

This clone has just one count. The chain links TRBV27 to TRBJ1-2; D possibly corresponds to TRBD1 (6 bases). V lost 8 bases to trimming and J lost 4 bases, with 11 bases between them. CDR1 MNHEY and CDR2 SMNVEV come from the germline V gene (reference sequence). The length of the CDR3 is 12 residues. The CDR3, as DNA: TGTGCCAGCGGCCTACAGGGCTATGGCTACACCTTC. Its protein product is CASGLQGYGYTF.

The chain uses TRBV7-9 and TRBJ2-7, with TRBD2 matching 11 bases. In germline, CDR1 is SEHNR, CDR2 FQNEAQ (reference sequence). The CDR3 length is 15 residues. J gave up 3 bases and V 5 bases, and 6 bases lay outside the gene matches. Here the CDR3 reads CASSDAGTSGYEQYF. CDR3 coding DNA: TGTGCCAGCAGCGACGCCGGGACTAGCGGCTACGAGCAGTACTTC.

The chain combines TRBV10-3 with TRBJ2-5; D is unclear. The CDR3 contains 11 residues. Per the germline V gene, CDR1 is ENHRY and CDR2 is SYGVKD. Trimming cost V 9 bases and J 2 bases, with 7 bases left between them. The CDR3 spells CAIRSQETQYF. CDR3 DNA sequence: TGTGCCATTCGAAGTCAAGAGACCCAGTACTTC.

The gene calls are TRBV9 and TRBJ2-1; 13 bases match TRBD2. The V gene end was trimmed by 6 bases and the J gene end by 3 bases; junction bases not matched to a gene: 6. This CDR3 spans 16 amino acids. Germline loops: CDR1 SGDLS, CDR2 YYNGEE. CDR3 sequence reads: CASTRTSGSGYNEQFF. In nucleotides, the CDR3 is TGTGCCAGCACACGGACTAGCGGGAGTGGCTACAATGAGCAGTTCTTC.

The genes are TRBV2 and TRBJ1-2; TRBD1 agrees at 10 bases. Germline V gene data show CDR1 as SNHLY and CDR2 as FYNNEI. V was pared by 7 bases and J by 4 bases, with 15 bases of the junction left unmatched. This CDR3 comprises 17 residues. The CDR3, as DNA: TGTGCCAGCACCCCAGACAGGGGGCCCCCTGACTTCTATGGCTACACCTTC. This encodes CASTPDRGPPDFYGYTF. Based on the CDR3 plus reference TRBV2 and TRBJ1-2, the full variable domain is EPEVTQTPSHQVTQMGQEVILRCVPISNHLYFYWYRQILGQKVEFLVSFYNNEISEKSEIFDDQFSVERPDGSNFTLKIRSTKLEDSAMYFCASTPDRGPPDFYGYTFGSGTRLTVV.

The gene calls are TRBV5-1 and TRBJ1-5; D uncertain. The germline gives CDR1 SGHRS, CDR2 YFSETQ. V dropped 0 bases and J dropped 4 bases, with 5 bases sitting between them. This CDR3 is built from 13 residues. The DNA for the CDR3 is TGCGCCAGCAGCTTGGAGTCTAATCAGCCCCAGCATTTT. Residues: CASSLESNQPQHF.

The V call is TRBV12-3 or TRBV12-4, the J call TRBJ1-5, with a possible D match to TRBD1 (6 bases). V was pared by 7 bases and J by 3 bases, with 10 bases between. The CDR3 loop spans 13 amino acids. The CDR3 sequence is CASTPGANQPQHF. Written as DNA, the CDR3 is TGTGCCAGCACTCCGGGGGCCAATCAGCCCCAGCATTTT.

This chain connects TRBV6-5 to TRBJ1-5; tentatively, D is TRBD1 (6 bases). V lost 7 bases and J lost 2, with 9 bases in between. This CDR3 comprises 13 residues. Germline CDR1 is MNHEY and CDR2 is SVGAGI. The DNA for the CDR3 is TGTGCCAGCATCGGACAGCGCAATCAGCCCCAGCATTTT. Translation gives CASIGQRNQPQHF.

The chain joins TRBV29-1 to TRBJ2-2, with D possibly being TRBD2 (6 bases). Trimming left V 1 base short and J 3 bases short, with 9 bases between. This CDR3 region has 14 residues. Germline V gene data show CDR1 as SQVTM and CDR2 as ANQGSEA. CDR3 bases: TGCAGCGTTGAAGGGTGGGAGGACACCGGGGAGCTGTTTTTT. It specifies CSVEGWEDTGELFF.

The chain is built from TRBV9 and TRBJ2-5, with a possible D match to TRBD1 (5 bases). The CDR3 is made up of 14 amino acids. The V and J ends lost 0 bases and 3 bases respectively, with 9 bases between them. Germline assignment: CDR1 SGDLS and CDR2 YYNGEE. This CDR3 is CASSVDPREETQYF. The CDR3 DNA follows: TGTGCCAGCAGCGTAGATCCCAGGGAAGAGACCCAGTACTTC.

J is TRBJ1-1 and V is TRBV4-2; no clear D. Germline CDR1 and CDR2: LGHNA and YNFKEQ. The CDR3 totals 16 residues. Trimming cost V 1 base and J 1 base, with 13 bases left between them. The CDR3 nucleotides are TGTGCCAGCAGCCAAGTCATAGGACGGGCGAACACTGAAGCTTTCTTT. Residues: CASSQVIGRANTEAFF.

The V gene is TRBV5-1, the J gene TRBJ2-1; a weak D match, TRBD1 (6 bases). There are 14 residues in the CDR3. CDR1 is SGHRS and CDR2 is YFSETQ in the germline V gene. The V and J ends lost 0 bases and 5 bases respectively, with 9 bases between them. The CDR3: CASSLARTDNEQFF. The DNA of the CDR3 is TGCGCCAGCAGCTTGGCTAGGACAGACAATGAGCAGTTCTTC.

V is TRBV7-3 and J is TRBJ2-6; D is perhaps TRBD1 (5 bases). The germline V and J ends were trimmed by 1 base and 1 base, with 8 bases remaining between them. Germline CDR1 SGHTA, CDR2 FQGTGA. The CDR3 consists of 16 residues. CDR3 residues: CASSLISGSGANVLTF. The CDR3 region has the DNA TGTGCCAGCAGCTTAATATCAGGGTCTGGGGCCAACGTCCTGACTTTC. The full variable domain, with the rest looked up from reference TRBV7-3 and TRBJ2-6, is GAGVSQTPSNKVTEKGKYVELRCDPISGHTALYWYRQSLGQGPEFLIYFQGTGAADDSGLPNDRFFAVRPEGSVSTLKIQRTERGDSAVYLCASSLISGSGANVLTFGAGSRLTVL.

The CDR3 bases are TGTGCCAGCAGCCAAGGGGGGACTGAAGCTTTCTTT. Encoded protein: CASSQGGTEAFF. The gene calls are TRBV3-1 (or the pseudogene TRBV3-2) and TRBJ1-1, with D possibly TRBD1 on 5 matching bases. Per germline, CDR1 LGHDT and CDR2 YNNKEL (reference sequence). With 1 base removed from V and 5 bases from J, the gap between germline ends came to 5 bases. The CDR3 length is 12 residues.

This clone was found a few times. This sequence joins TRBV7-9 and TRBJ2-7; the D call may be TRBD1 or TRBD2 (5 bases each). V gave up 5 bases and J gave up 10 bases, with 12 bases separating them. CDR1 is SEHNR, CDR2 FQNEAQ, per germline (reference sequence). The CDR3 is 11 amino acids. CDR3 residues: CASSTKGRQYF. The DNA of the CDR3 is TGTGCCAGCAGCACTAAGGGACGACAGTACTTC.

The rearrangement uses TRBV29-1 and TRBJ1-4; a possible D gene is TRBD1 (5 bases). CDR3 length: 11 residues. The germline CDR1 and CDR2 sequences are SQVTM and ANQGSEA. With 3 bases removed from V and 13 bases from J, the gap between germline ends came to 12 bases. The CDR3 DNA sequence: TGCAGCGTTGATAAGGGGCCTGGACTGTTTTTT. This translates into CSVDKGPGLFF.

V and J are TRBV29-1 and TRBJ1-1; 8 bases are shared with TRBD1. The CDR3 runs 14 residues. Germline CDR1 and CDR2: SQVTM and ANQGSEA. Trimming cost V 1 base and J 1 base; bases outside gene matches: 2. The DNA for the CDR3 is TGCAGCGTTGAAGCGGGACAGGAGAACACTGAAGCTTTCTTT. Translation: CSVEAGQENTEAFF.

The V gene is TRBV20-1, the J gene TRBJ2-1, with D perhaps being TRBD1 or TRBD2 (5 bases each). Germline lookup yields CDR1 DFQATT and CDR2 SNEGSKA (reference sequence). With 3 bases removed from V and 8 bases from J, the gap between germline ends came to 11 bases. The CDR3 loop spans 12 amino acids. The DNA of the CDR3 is TGCAGTGCTAGTGATAGAGGGGATGAGCAGTTCTTC. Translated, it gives CSASDRGDEQFF.